This paragraph covers one T cell receptor (beta chain) sequence. Random hexamers were used to reverse transcribe an amount of roughly 0.5 to 1 ug RNA. Via MiXCR, TCRdb re-called the immunoSEQ multiplex PCR reads, giving one row per CDR3 protein. Among some 260,000 distinct CDR3 sequences listed, 93% were seen once. This record comes from a study of CD8 T cells in Susac syndrome. The V gene's germline CDR1 is MGHRA and CDR2 YSYEKL. The V and J ends lost 1 base and 0 bases respectively, with 19 bases between them. This CDR3 spans 19 amino acids. The TCR originated in a human donor with multiple sclerosis. Source material: CD4+ T cells from PBMCs. This chain uses TRBV4-1 with TRBJ1-3; TRBD1 might be the D (6 bases). The DNA of the CDR3 is TGCGCCAGCAGCCAAGGTGGGGGCCGTCGGCCTAACTCTGGAAACACCATATATTTT. Protein sequence: CASSQGGGRRPNSGNTIYF.